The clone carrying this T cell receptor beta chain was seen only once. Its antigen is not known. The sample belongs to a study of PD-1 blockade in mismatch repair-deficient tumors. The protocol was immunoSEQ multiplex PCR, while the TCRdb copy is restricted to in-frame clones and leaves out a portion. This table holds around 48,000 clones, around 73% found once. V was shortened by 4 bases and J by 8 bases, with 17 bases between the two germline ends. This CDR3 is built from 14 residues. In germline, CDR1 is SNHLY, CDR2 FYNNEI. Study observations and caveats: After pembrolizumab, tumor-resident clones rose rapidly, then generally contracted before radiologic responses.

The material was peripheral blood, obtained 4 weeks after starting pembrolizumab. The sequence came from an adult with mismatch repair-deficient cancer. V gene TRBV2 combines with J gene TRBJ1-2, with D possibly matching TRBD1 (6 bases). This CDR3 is CASSGRSGARGYTF. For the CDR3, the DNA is TGTGCCAGCAGTGGCCGTTCGGGGGCGCGCGGCTACACCTTC.